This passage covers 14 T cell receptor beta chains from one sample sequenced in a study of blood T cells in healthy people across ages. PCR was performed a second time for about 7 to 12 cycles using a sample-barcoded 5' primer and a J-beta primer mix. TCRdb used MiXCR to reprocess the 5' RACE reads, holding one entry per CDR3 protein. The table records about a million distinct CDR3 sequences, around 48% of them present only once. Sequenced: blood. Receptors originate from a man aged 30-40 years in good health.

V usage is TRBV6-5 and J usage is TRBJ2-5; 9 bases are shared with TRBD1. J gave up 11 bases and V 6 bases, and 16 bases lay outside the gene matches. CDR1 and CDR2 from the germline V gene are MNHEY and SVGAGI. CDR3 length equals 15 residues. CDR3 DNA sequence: TGTGCCAGCAGACCACCCACGGGACAGGGCTACAAGCAGTACTTC. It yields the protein CASRPPTGQGYKQYF.

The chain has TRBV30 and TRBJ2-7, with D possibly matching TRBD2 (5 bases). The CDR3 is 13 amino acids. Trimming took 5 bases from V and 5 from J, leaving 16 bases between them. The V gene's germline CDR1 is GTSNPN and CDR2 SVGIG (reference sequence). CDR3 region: CAWEAEPGDEQYF. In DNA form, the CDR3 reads TGTGCCTGGGAAGCGGAACCCGGCGACGAGCAGTACTTC.

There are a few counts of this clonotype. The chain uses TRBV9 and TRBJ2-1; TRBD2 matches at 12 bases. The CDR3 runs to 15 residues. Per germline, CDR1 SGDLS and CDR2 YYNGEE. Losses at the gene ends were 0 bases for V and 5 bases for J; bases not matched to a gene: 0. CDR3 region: CASSVGTSGNNEQFF. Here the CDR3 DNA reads TGTGCCAGCAGCGTAGGGACTAGCGGGAACAATGAGCAGTTCTTC.

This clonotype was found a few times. The CDR3 protein is CASSSLGGPYEQYF. The CDR3 bases are TGTGCCAGCAGTTCCCTGGGGGGGCCCTACGAGCAGTACTTC. This sequence joins TRBV6-2 or TRBV6-3 and TRBJ2-5, with D possibly TRBD2 on 7 matching bases. Matching the DNA end better, TRBJ2-7 makes the J call doubtful. Germline V lookup: CDR1 MNHEY, CDR2 SVGEGT. CDR3 size: 14 residues.

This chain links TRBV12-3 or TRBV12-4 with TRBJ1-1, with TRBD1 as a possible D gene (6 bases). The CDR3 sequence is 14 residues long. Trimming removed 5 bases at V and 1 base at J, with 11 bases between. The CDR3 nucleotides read TGTGCCAGCAGTGACTTACAGGGGAACACTGAAGCTTTCTTT. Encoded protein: CASSDLQGNTEAFF.

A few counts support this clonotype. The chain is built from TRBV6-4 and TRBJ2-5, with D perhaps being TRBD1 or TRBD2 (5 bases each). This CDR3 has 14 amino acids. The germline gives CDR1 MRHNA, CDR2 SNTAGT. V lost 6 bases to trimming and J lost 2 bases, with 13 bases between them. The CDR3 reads CASSQAGTQETQYF. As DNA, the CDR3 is TGTGCCAGCAGCCAGGCAGGGACGCAAGAGACCCAGTACTTC.

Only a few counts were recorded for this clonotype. CDR3: CASSLRTNHNEQYF. The DNA for the CDR3 is TGTGCCAGCAGCTTGAGGACTAATCACAATGAGCAGTACTTC. The V gene is TRBV5-4, the J gene TRBJ2-7; the D gene is possibly TRBD2 (6 bases). V lost 1 base, J lost 7 bases, and 15 bases lay in between. The germline gives CDR1 SGHNT, CDR2 YYREEE (reference sequence). This CDR3 is built from 14 residues. The full variable domain, in which reference TRBV5-4 and TRBJ2-7 provide the parts outside the CDR3, is ETGVTQSPTHLIKTRGQQVTLRCSSQSGHNTVSWYQQALGQGPQFIFQYYREEENGRGNFPPRFSGLQFPNYSSELNVNALELDDSALYLCASSLRTNHNEQYFGPGTRLTVT.

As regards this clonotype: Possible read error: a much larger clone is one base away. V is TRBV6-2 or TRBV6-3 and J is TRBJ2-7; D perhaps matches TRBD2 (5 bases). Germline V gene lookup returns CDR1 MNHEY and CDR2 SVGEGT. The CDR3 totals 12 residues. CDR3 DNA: TGTGCCGGCAGTTATCGGGACTACGAGCAGTACTTC. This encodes CAGSYRDYEQYF.

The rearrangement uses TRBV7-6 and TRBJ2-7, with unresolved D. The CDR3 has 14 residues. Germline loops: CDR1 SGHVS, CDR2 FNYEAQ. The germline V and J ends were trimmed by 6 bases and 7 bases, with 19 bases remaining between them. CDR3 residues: CASSWQAGVSEQYF. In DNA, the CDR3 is TGTGCCAGCAGTTGGCAGGCTGGGGTCAGTGAGCAGTACTTC.

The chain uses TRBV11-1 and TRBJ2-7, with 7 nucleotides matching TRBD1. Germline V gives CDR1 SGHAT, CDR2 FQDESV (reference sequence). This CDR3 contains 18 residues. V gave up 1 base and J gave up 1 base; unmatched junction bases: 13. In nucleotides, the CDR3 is TGTGCCAGCAGCTTAGGGACGGCCCAAAGGGACAGATCCTACGAGCAGTACTTC. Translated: CASSLGTAQRDRSYEQYF.

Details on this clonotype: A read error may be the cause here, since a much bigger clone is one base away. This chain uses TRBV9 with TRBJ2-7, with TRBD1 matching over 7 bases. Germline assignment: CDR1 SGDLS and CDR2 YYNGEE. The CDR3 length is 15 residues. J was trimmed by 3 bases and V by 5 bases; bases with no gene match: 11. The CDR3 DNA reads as TGTGCCAGCAGTCCGTCCTGGGACAGCCACTACGAGCAGTACTTC. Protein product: CASSPSWDSHYEQYF.

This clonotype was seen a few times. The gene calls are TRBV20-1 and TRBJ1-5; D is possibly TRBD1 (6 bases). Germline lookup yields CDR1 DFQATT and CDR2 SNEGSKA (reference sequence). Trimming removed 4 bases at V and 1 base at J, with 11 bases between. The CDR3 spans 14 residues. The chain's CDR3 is CSAKVGASNQPQHF. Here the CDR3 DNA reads TGCAGTGCTAAAGTGGGGGCAAGCAATCAGCCCCAGCATTTT.

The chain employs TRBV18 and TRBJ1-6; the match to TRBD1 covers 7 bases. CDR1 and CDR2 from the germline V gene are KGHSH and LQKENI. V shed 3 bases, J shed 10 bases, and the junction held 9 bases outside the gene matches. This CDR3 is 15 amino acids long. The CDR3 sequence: CASSPRTDRASPLHF. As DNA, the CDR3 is TGTGCCAGCTCACCGAGAACAGACAGGGCCTCACCCCTCCACTTT.

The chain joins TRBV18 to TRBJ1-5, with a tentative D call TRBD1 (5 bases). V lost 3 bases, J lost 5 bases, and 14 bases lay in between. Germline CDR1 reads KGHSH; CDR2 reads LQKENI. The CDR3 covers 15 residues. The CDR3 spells CASSPARQHYQPQHF. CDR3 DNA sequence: TGTGCCAGCTCACCCGCCAGACAGCACTATCAGCCCCAGCATTTT.